These 25 T cell receptor beta chains were sequenced from one sample in a study of blood T cell repertoires in COVID-19. Data came from immunoSEQ multiplex PCR; TCRdb stores just in-frame clones and leaves some out. Altogether tens of thousands of clones are present, 70% to 85% being singletons, with the ten largest covering 3.5% to 5%. Sequencing input: peripheral blood. The receptors derive from a woman aged 55-70 years with acute or convalescent COVID-19.

V usage is TRBV7-9 and J usage is TRBJ2-2, with unresolved D. Germline CDR1 is SEHNR and CDR2 is FQNEAQ (reference sequence). The CDR3 is 19 residues long. The V gene lost 1 base and the J gene lost 0 bases, with 18 bases spanning the gap. As DNA, the CDR3 is TGTGCCAGCAGCTTAGTCCGTCTTATATCGGGTACGAACACCGGGGAGCTGTTTTTT. Residues: CASSLVRLISGTNTGELFF.

This clone has only a few counts. The chain employs TRBV28 and TRBJ1-1, with D perhaps matching TRBD1 (6 bases). The germline CDR1 and CDR2 sequences are MDHEN and SYDVKM. This CDR3 is built from 13 residues. V lost 6 bases to trimming and J lost 6 bases, with 14 bases between them. The CDR3 nucleotides read TGTGCCAGCAGGAAACAGGGTTCCTCTGAAGCTTTCTTT. Its protein is CASRKQGSSEAFF.

The chain couples TRBV12-3 or TRBV12-4 to TRBJ1-2; TRBD1 aligns across 10 bases. This CDR3 comprises 13 residues. V lost 6 bases, J lost 6 bases, and 4 bases stayed unmatched. CDR3 amino acids: CASSMGQGNGYTF. The CDR3 coding sequence is TGTGCCAGCAGCATGGGACAGGGGAATGGCTACACCTTC.

The chain carries TRBV18 and TRBJ2-1; D is unresolved. The CDR3 totals 11 residues. Per germline, CDR1 KGHSH and CDR2 LQKENI. Trimming took 5 bases from V and 5 from J, leaving 4 bases between them. The CDR3 DNA follows: TGTGCCAGCTCAGACAACAATGAGCAGTTCTTC. This encodes CASSDNNEQFF.

This clone appeared a single time. The gene calls are TRBV5-1 and TRBJ1-4; TRBD1 might be the D (6 bases). Germline V lookup: CDR1 SGHRS, CDR2 YFSETQ. CDR3 length: 15 residues. Trimming left V 1 base short and J 5 bases short, with 12 bases between. CDR3 bases: TGCGCCAGCAGCTTGCAGGGGTCCATGAATGAAAAACTGTTTTTT. Residues: CASSLQGSMNEKLFF.

V usage is TRBV21-1 and J usage is TRBJ2-7; TRBD1, the table's D call, was not compared with the DNA. TRBV21-1 is termed a pseudogene. The CDR3 spans 18 residues. The CDR3 nucleotides read TGTGCCAGCAGCAAAAGAGCCTGGGTTGGGACAGTTTTGGACGAGCAGTACTTC. Its protein is CASSKRAWVGTVLDEQYF.

The V gene is TRBV9, the J gene TRBJ2-7; 11 bases fit TRBD1. Germline trimming cut 4 bases from V and 5 bases from J; bases unmatched to any gene: 8. Germline loops: CDR1 SGDLS, CDR2 YYNGEE. The CDR3 contains 15 residues. CDR3 nucleotides: TGTGCCAGCAGCCCTGGGACAGGGGGTTCAAACGAGCAGTACTTC. It yields the protein CASSPGTGGSNEQYF.

In this sample, this clone turned up once. The chain couples TRBV11-2 to TRBJ2-3, with TRBD2 matching over 10 bases. Germline-derived CDR1 and CDR2 are SGHAT and FQNNGV. This CDR3 contains 16 residues. After removal of 2 bases from V and 6 bases from J, the junction contained 8 bases not matched to a gene. The CDR3 DNA follows: TGTGCCAGCAGCTTACCCTCTCTAGCGGGAGATGATACGCAGTATTTT. This gives the protein CASSLPSLAGDDTQYF.

The gene calls are TRBV6-5 and TRBJ1-1; 8 bases agree with TRBD1. The CDR3 contains 13 residues. Per the germline V gene, CDR1 is MNHEY and CDR2 is SVGAGI. V shed 7 bases and J 4 bases; nucleotides not matched to a gene: 5. The chain's CDR3 is CASKQGVVTEAFF. DNA of the CDR3: TGTGCCAGCAAACAGGGGGTTGTCACTGAAGCTTTCTTT.

The genes are TRBV7-2 and TRBJ2-1, with 7 positions matching TRBD2. In germline, CDR1 is SGHTA, CDR2 FQGNSA. With 5 bases clipped from V and 7 bases from J, the junction kept 5 bases outside the gene matches. This CDR3 is 13 amino acids long. The CDR3 is CASSPGTINEQFF. CDR3 DNA: TGTGCCAGCAGCCCCGGGACTATAAATGAGCAGTTCTTC.

The chain carries TRBV2 and TRBJ2-3, with 9 bases matching TRBD2. V was pared by 6 bases and J by 3 bases, with 4 bases of the junction left unmatched. This CDR3 is 14 amino acids long. The germline CDR1 and CDR2 sequences are SNHLY and FYNNEI. CDR3 region: CASRPGLATDTQYF. The CDR3 DNA sequence: TGTGCCAGCAGGCCGGGACTAGCAACAGATACGCAGTATTTT.

The chain uses TRBV30 and TRBJ1-3, with D maybe TRBD1 (6 bases). V was trimmed by 3 bases and J by 2 bases, leaving 11 bases between them. Germline V gene lookup returns CDR1 GTSNPN and CDR2 SVGIG (reference sequence). The CDR3 length is 14 residues. The CDR3 protein is CAWRAGVTGNTIYF. CDR3 bases: TGTGCCTGGAGGGCAGGGGTCACTGGAAACACCATATATTTT.

The J gene is TRBJ1-1, the V gene TRBV9, with TRBD1 matching 9 bases. The CDR3 length is 15 residues. CDR1 is SGDLS and CDR2 is YYNGEE in the germline V gene. With V trimmed by 4 bases and J by 3 bases, 7 bases remained unmatched. CDR3 sequence: CASSSPGTGYTEAFF. In DNA form, the CDR3 reads TGTGCCAGCAGCTCCCCCGGGACAGGGTACACTGAAGCTTTCTTT.

The chain joins TRBV7-2 to TRBJ1-2, with D uncertain. In germline, CDR1 is SGHTA, CDR2 FQGNSA. V was pared by 2 bases and J by 8 bases, with 3 bases between. The CDR3 loop spans 10 amino acids. CDR3 in DNA: TGTGCCAGCAGCTTACTAGGCTACACCTTC. As protein: CASSLLGYTF.

The J gene is TRBJ2-3, the V gene TRBV5-1; D ambiguous. CDR1 and CDR2 from the germline V gene are SGHRS and YFSETQ. Trimming left V 0 bases short and J 3 bases short, with 5 bases between. The CDR3 covers 13 residues. CDR3 protein: CASSLAATDTQYF. In DNA form, the CDR3 reads TGCGCCAGCAGCTTGGCAGCGACAGATACGCAGTATTTT.

This chain links TRBV19 with TRBJ1-5, with D possibly TRBD1 on 5 matching bases. This CDR3 has 16 amino acids. V lost 5 bases to trimming and J lost 7 bases, with 21 bases between them. Germline assignment: CDR1 LNHDA and CDR2 SQIVND (reference sequence). The CDR3 DNA reads TGTGCCAGTAGTTCGACGAACCAGGGTAGGGGCCAGCCCCAGCATTTT. This encodes CASSSTNQGRGQPQHF.

The chain combines TRBV7-3 with TRBJ2-5; TRBD1 matches 9 bases. The J segment lost 9 bases and the V segment lost 5 bases, leaving 7 bases of the junction unmatched. CDR1 is SGHTA, CDR2 FQGTGA, per germline. The CDR3 totals 13 residues. The CDR3 loop is CASSAQGAGAQYF. The CDR3 DNA reads TGTGCCAGCAGCGCACAGGGGGCAGGGGCCCAGTACTTC.

V and J are TRBV5-4 and TRBJ1-2, with 7 bases that match TRBD1. The CDR3 length is 16 residues. The V gene end was trimmed by 4 bases and the J gene end by 7 bases; junction bases not matched to a gene: 16. Germline-derived CDR1 and CDR2 are SGHNT and YYREEE (reference sequence). The CDR3 loop reads CASSERQGTFTGGYTF. The CDR3 region has the DNA TGTGCCAGCAGCGAAAGACAGGGTACCTTTACCGGTGGCTACACCTTC.

The chain combines TRBV19 with TRBJ2-2; 14 nucleotides align to TRBD2. J gave up 6 bases and V 4 bases, and 16 bases lay outside the gene matches. The CDR3 consists of 20 residues. CDR1 and CDR2 from the germline V gene are LNHDA and SQIVND (reference sequence). CDR3 sequence reads: CASSTQSPGLAGARAGELFF. CDR3 coding DNA: TGTGCCAGTAGTACCCAAAGCCCGGGACTAGCGGGAGCCCGCGCCGGGGAGCTGTTTTTT.

The chain employs TRBV5-1 and TRBJ2-3; TRBD2 might be the D (6 bases). V lost 0 bases to trimming and J lost 5 bases, with 13 bases between them. The CDR3 contains 15 residues. CDR1 and CDR2 (germline): SGHRS, YFSETQ. CDR3 sequence (DNA): TGCGCCAGCAGCTTGGAACAGCCGGGAGTAGATACGCAGTATTTT. Its translation is CASSLEQPGVDTQYF.

This chain connects TRBV5-1 to TRBJ2-7, with TRBD2 matching 9 bases. CDR1 is SGHRS, CDR2 YFSETQ, per germline. The CDR3 loop spans 15 amino acids. V dropped 4 bases and J dropped 3; count of bases not matched to a gene: 8. In DNA, the CDR3 is TGCGCCAGCAGCCTTCTTAGCGGGAGTGTCTACGAGCAGTACTTC. Its translation: CASSLLSGSVYEQYF.

This clone was seen a single time. The V gene is TRBV9, the J gene TRBJ2-5, with D possibly matching TRBD1 (5 bases). Trimming left V 1 base short and J 2 bases short, with 15 bases between. The CDR3 runs 16 residues. Germline CDR1 and CDR2: SGDLS and YYNGEE. DNA of the CDR3: TGTGCCAGCAGCGTACAGGGAAGGGCCGATCAAGAGACCCAGTACTTC. It encodes CASSVQGRADQETQYF.

The chain employs TRBV4-1 and TRBJ1-2; the match to TRBD1 covers 11 bases. The J segment lost 8 bases and the V segment lost 4 bases, leaving 9 bases of the junction unmatched. Germline lookup yields CDR1 MGHRA and CDR2 YSYEKL. This CDR3 is 15 amino acids long. CDR3 protein: CASSLSGQGARGYTF. In nucleotides, the CDR3 is TGCGCCAGCAGCCTTTCTGGACAGGGGGCAAGAGGCTACACCTTC.

The chain has TRBV20-1 and TRBJ2-1; 10 nucleotides agree with TRBD2. Trimming at V came to 3 bases and at J to 3 bases, leaving 2 bases not matched to a gene. This CDR3 is 14 amino acids long. Germline V gene sequence: CDR1 DFQATT, CDR2 SNEGSKA (reference sequence). CDR3: CSASSGGNYNEQFF. The CDR3 bases are TGCAGTGCTAGTAGCGGGGGGAACTACAATGAGCAGTTCTTC.

This chain links TRBV7-2 with TRBJ2-2; 11 positions match TRBD2. CDR1 SGHTA and CDR2 FQGNSA come from the germline V gene. The CDR3 loop spans 16 amino acids. J lost 6 bases, V lost 3 bases, and 6 bases had no gene match. The CDR3 loop is CASSFVSGGAAGELFF. The CDR3 DNA reads as TGTGCCAGCAGCTTCGTTAGCGGGGGGGCCGCCGGGGAGCTGTTTTTT.